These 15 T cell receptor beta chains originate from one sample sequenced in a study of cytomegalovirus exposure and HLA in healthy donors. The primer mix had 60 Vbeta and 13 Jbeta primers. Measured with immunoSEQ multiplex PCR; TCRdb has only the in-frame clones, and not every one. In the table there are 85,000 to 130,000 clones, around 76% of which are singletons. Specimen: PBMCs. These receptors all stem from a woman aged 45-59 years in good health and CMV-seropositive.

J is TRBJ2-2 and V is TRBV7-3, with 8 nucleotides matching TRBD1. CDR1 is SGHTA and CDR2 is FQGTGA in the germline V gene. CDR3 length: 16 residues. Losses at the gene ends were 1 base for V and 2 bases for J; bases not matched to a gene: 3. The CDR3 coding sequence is TGTGCCAGCAGCTTAAAGGCAGGGGGCAACACCGGGGAGCTGTTTTTT. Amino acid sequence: CASSLKAGGNTGELFF.

CDR3 region: CASSGDRGTEAFF. CDR3 bases: TGTGCCAGCAGCGGAGACAGGGGCACTGAAGCTTTCTTT. The chain employs TRBV7-9 and TRBJ1-1; the match to TRBD1 covers 8 bases. The CDR3 consists of 13 residues. V gave up 5 bases and J gave up 4 bases; unmatched junction bases: 3. Germline V gene lookup returns CDR1 SEHNR and CDR2 FQNEAQ (reference sequence).

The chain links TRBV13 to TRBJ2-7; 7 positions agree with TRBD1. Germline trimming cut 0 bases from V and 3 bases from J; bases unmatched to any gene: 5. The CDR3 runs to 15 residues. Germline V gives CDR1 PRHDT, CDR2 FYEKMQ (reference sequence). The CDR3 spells CASSLGPDRVYEQYF. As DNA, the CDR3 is TGTGCCAGCAGCTTAGGCCCAGACAGGGTCTACGAGCAGTACTTC.

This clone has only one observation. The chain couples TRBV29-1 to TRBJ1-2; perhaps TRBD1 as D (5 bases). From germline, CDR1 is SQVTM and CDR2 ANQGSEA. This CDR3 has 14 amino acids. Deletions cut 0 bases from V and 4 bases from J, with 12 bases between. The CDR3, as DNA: TGCAGCGTTGAAGATCAAAGGGGTTCCTATGGCTACACCTTC. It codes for CSVEDQRGSYGYTF.

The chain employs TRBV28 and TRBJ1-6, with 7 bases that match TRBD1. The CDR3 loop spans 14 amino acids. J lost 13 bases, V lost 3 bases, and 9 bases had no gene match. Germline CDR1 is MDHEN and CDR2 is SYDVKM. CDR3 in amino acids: CASSFVGGTRPLHF. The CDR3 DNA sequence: TGTGCCAGCAGTTTTGTAGGGGGCACCCGTCCCCTCCACTTT.

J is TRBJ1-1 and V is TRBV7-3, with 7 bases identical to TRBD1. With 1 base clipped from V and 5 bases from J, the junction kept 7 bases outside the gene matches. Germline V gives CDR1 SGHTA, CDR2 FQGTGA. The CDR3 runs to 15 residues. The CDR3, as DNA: TGTGCCAGCAGCTTAATGCCAGGGGGTAGAACTGAAGCTTTCTTT. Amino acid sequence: CASSLMPGGRTEAFF.

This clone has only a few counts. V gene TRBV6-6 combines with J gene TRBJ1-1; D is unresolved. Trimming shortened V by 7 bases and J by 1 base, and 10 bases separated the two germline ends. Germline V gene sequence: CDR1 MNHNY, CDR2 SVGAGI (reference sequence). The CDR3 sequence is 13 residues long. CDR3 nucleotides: TGTGCCAGCAACCGGAGGGAGAACACTGAAGCTTTCTTT. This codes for CASNRRENTEAFF.

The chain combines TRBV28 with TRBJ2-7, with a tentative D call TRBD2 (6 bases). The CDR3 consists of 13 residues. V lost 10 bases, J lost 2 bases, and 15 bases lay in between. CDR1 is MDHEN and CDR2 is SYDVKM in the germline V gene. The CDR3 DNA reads TGTGCCACCACCCCGGGGGATGCCTACGAGCAGTACTTC. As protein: CATTPGDAYEQYF.

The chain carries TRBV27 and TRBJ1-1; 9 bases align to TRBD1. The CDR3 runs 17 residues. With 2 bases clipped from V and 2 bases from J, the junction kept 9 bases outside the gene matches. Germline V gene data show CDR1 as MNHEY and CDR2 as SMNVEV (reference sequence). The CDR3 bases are TGTGCCAGCAGTTTACTTCCGACAGGGGGTTTTAACACTGAAGCTTTCTTT. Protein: CASSLLPTGGFNTEAFF.

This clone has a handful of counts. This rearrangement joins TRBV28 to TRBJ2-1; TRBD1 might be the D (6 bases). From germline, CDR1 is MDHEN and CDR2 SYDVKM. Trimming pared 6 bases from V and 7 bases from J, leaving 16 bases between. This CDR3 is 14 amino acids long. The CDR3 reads CASSLGTWLNEQFF. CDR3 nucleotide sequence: TGTGCCAGCAGCCTCGGGACATGGTTGAATGAGCAGTTCTTC. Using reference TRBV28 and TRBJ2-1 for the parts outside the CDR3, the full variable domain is DVKVTQSSRYLVKRTGEKVFLECVQDMDHENMFWYRQDPGLGLRLIYFSYDVKMKEKGDIPEGYSVSREKKERFSLILESASTNQTSMYLCASSLGTWLNEQFFGPGTRLTVL.

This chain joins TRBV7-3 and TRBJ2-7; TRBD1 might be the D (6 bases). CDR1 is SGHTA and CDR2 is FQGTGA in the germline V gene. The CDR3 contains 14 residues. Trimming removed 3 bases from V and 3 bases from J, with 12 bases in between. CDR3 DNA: TGTGCCAGCAGCTTCGACAGGTTTAGCTACGAGCAGTACTTC. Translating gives CASSFDRFSYEQYF. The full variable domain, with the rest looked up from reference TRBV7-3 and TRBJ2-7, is GAGVSQTPSNKVTEKGKYVELRCDPISGHTALYWYRQSLGQGPEFLIYFQGTGAADDSGLPNDRFFAVRPEGSVSTLKIQRTERGDSAVYLCASSFDRFSYEQYFGPGTRLTVT.

The CDR3 DNA reads TGTGCCAGCAGTTACTCGATACAAAAGTCGACCCAGTACTTC. It specifies CASSYSIQKSTQYF. This chain connects TRBV6-5 to TRBJ2-5; D is undetermined. V gave up 0 bases and J gave up 7 bases, with 12 bases separating them. Per the germline V gene, CDR1 is MNHEY and CDR2 is SVGAGI. The CDR3 is 14 residues long.

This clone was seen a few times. The CDR3 nucleotides read TGTGCCAGCAGCCAAGAGACAGGAAATGAAAAACTGTTTTTT. Protein: CASSQETGNEKLFF. The rearrangement joins TRBV28 to TRBJ1-4; a possible D gene is TRBD1 (6 bases). Per the germline V gene, CDR1 is MDHEN and CDR2 is SYDVKM. V was pared by 6 bases and J by 5 bases, with 13 bases between. This CDR3 spans 14 amino acids.

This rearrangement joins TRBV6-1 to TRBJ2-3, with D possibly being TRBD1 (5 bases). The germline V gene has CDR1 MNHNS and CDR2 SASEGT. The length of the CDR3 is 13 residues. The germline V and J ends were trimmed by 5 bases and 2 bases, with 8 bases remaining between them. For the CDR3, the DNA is TGTGCCAGCAGTAGACAGATCACAGATACGCAGTATTTT. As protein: CASSRQITDTQYF.

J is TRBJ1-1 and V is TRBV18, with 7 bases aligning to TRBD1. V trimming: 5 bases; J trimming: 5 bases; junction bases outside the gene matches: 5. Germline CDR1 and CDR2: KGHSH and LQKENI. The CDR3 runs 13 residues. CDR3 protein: CASSATGETEAFF. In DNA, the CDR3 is TGTGCCAGCTCAGCAACAGGGGAGACTGAAGCTTTCTTT.